These 7 T cell receptor beta chains came from one sample sequenced in a study of T cell clonality in common variable immunodeficiency. Using immunoSEQ multiplex PCR, the repertoire was profiled, and TCRdb retains in-frame clones only, with some absent. The specimen has approximately 60,000 clones, none found just once. The sequenced sample consisted of peripheral blood mononuclear cells. These receptors were taken from a person aged 18 to 75 in good health.

Regarding this clone: The read ends 3 residues shy of where the CDR3 ends; the end is completed using the germline J gene. The chain uses TRBV19 and TRBJ2-1; tentatively, D is TRBD2 (6 bases). Trimming took off 3 bases at V and 3 bases at J, with 9 bases between the two ends. This CDR3 comprises 14 residues. Germline V gene data show CDR1 as LNHDA and CDR2 as SQIVND (reference sequence). CDR3 in amino acids: CASSILANYNEQFF. The covered CDR3 bases are TGTGCCAGTAGTATCCTAGCGAACTACAATGAG.

There are many counts of this clone. The CDR3 extends 3 residues past the end of the read, so its final part is completed from the germline J gene. J is TRBJ2-7 and V is TRBV19, with 9 bases fitting TRBD2. Germline lookup yields CDR1 LNHDA and CDR2 SQIVND (reference sequence). There are 15 residues in the CDR3. The V gene end was trimmed by 1 base and the J gene end by 2 bases; junction bases not matched to a gene: 3. Here the CDR3 reads CASSIGASGAYEQYF. Incomplete CDR3 DNA: TGTGCCAGTAGTATAGGAGCTAGCGGGGCCTACGAG.

This clone was seen ten or more times. The read terminates 3 residues ahead of where the CDR3 ends, so the germline J gene completes it. This chain connects TRBV4-2 to TRBJ2-3; D not resolved. This CDR3 is 16 amino acids long. Looked up from germline, CDR1 is LGHNA and CDR2 is YNFKEQ. The sequenced CDR3 bases are TGTGCCAGCAGCCAACTGGGCGAAACGGATAATCAGCCG. It specifies CASSQLGETDNQP. The whole CDR3 protein reads CASSQLGETDNQPQYF.

On this clone: The sequenced fragment ends 3 residues before the CDR3 boundary, so the rest is inferred from the germline J gene. This sequence joins TRBV7-2 and TRBJ2-3; D is perhaps TRBD2 (5 bases). Germline V gene lookup returns CDR1 SGHTA and CDR2 FQGNSA. The CDR3 extends over 13 amino acids. The V and J ends lost 3 bases and 6 bases respectively, with 10 bases between them. CDR3 DNA, as far as it was read: TGTGCCAGCAGCTTTAATAGCGTGGATACG. Amino acids: CASSFNSVDT. The CDR3 reads in full as CASSFNSVDTQYF.

Details on this clone: Coverage ceases 3 residues before the CDR3 finishes, and the germline J gene fills in the end. Other DNA sequences in this sample translate to the same CDR3. This chain connects TRBV30 to TRBJ1-3; D gene unclear. The CDR3 has 13 amino acids. Deletions cut 0 bases from V and 4 bases from J, with 7 bases between. CDR1 and CDR2 from the germline V gene are GTSNPN and SVGIG (reference sequence). The part of the CDR3 DNA that was read is TGTGCCTGGAGTGTAGAACAGGGAAACACC. Translation: CAWSVEQGNT. The full CDR3 is CAWSVEQGNTIYF.

This clone was seen a few times. The CDR3 end is not reached by the read, which stops 3 residues before it; the germline J gene fills it in. V gene TRBV6-1 combines with J gene TRBJ1-2, with a tentative D call TRBD1 (5 bases). CDR1 is MNHNS and CDR2 is SASEGT in the germline V gene. The CDR3 consists of 15 residues. CDR3 DNA, as far as it was read: TGTGCCAGCAGTGATCAGGGTGTGGATCCCTACGAC. Amino acid sequence: CASSDQGVDPYD. The CDR3 reads in full as CASSDQGVDPYDYTF.

This clone has a count of ten or more. The read ends 3 residues before the CDR3 terminus; that terminus is restored from the germline J gene. This chain joins TRBV19 and TRBJ2-2; TRBD1 matches at 7 bases. CDR1 and CDR2 (germline): LNHDA, SQIVND (reference sequence). This CDR3 contains 16 residues. The trim removed 7 bases at V and 5 bases at J, leaving 13 bases unmatched. The CDR3 bases that were read are TGTGCCAGTACCTCTCCGGGTGCAGGGGGTACCGGGGAG. The encoded protein is CASTSPGAGGTGE. The entire CDR3 is CASTSPGAGGTGELFF.